This paragraph reports one TCR beta chain. This entry belongs to a study of blood T cell repertoires in COVID-19. Per the germline V gene, CDR1 is SGHTA and CDR2 is FQGNSA. The CDR3 is 16 residues long. Trimming cost V 1 base and J 1 base, with 10 bases left between them. Per the authors' pipeline: Reference gene primer amplification yielded estimated nucleated cell counts. Here immunoSEQ multiplex PCR was the method, and the copy in TCRdb shows in-frame clones only, minus some. V, J and clone size reflect that table, while D and trimming were determined from the DNA. The data hold tens of thousands of clones, with 82% observed a single time.

The sequencing sample was made of peripheral blood. This receptor was taken from a man over 45 with active or convalescent COVID-19. The chain recombines TRBV7-2 with TRBJ2-2; tentative D call: TRBD2 (5 bases). In nucleotides, the CDR3 is TGTGCCAGCAGCTTAGGTCTAGCCGGGAACACCGGGGAGCTGTTTTTT. This translates into CASSLGLAGNTGELFF. Using reference TRBV7-2 and TRBJ2-2 for the parts outside the CDR3, the full variable domain is GAGVSQSPSNKVTEKGKDVELRCDPISGHTALYWYRQSLGQGLEFLIYFQGNSAPDKSGLPSDRFSAERTGGSVSTLTIQRTQQEDSAVYLCASSLGLAGNTGELFFGEGSRLTVL.